This T cell receptor beta chain was sequenced during a study of blood T cells in healthy people across ages. Study results and limitations: PBMCs went unsorted, and a conclusive naive versus antigen-experienced comparison was therefore prevented.

Next came a second PCR, run for about 7 to 12 cycles, which used a sample-barcoded 5' primer along with a J-beta primer mix. Each cDNA molecule, via a template-switch adaptor with 12 random nucleotides, was tagged. TCRdb redid the calling of the 5' RACE reads with MiXCR, one entry per CDR3 protein. This table holds 600,000 to 1,000,000 distinct CDR3 sequences, roughly 64% found once. The CDR3 covers 13 residues. Germline CDR1 is SGHVS and CDR2 is FQNEAQ. V was shortened by 4 bases and J by 6 bases, with 10 bases between the two germline ends. On this clonotype: The antigen remains undetermined.

What was sequenced was blood. The TCR sequence derives from a man aged 30 to 45 in good health. The V call is TRBV7-8, the J call TRBJ1-5, with D maybe TRBD1 (6 bases). The CDR3 sequence: CASSSTQGQPQHF. The CDR3 nucleotides read TGTGCCAGCAGCTCTACACAGGGTCAGCCCCAGCATTTT. The full variable domain, rest sourced from reference TRBV7-8 and TRBJ1-5, is GAGVSQSPRYKVAKRGQDVALRCDPISGHVSLFWYQQALGQGPEFLTYFQNEAQLDKSGLPSDRFFAERPEGSVSTLKIQRTQQEDSAVYLCASSSTQGQPQHFGDGTRLSIL.